This T cell receptor (beta chain) originates from a study of blood T cell repertoires in COVID-19. Across about two dozen US areas, participants ranged in age from about 18 to 90 years. As processed by the authors: Reference gene primer amplification in the assay estimated nucleated cell counts. The protocol was immunoSEQ multiplex PCR, while the TCRdb copy is restricted to in-frame clones and leaves out a portion. V and J calls and clone size come straight from that table; D and trimming were deduced from the DNA. This table holds approximately 450,000 clones, 80% to 90% found once. V gave up 6 bases and J gave up 1 base, with 12 bases separating them. This CDR3 is built from 14 residues. Germline loops: CDR1 ENHRY, CDR2 SYGVKD.

This receptor was identified in a man aged 30 to 45 who had recovered from COVID-19. The chain recombines TRBV10-3 with TRBJ1-1, with D perhaps TRBD1 (6 bases). Sequences were obtained from PBMCs or T cells enriched from blood (not recorded which). CDR3 region: CAISDRQENTEAFF. The CDR3 DNA is TGTGCCATCAGCGACCGACAGGAGAACACTGAAGCTTTCTTT.